This TCR beta chain was sequenced for a study of vaccination and CD4 T cells after COVID-19 (dated by TCRdb to between 2021 and 2024). Regarding the complete study: Six males and four females were included in the convalescent cohort, with two Hispanic individuals, seven Caucasians, two Asians and one multiracial person represented. Participants received two doses of either the Pfizer-BioNTech BNT162b2 vaccine (n=8) or the Moderna mRNA-1273 vaccine (n=2). Post-COVID blood samples from convalescent patients were collected a median of roughly 100 days after diagnosis, with a range of roughly 30 to 161 days. Post-vaccine blood samples were obtained a median of about 77 days after the second vaccine dose, with a range of about 12 to 241 days. Culture stimuli were overlapping spike peptide pools from SARS-CoV-2 and from the common cold coronaviruses HCoV-NL63, HCoV-OC43 and HCoV-229E. In control cultures, a CEFX viral epitope pool was used as positive control, an HIV-1 Nef peptide pool was used as negative control, or no peptide was added. In some eleven COVID-19 convalescent patients and a few infection-naive healthy vaccine recipients, researchers compared the spike-specific CD4+ TCR repertoire from before mRNA vaccination with the repertoire from after. Broader findings and caveats from the paper: In convalescent patients, nearly all vaccine-specific clones (304 of 307) were found to be mono-reactive for SARS-CoV-2 spike rather than cross-reactive with common cold coronaviruses. Among the post-vaccine SARS-CoV-2-reactive clones in convalescent patients, a median around 85% showed up only after vaccination, which suggests vaccine-specific priming. Although the median number of SARS-CoV-2-reactive clonotypes went up from 20 to 25 after infection to around 39 after vaccination, the increase was not significant. The study included relatively few convalescent patients and did not analyze early timepoints after natural infection.

This specimen's treatment or condition label, interpreted: 10-day PBMC culture with coronavirus spike peptide pools or control peptides (ViraFEST assay). The study used the ViraFEST assay, which expanded antigen-specific T cells with peptide pools and then identified expanded clonotypes by TCR sequencing. Negative nucleocapsid antibody tests before and after vaccination confirmed that the healthy vaccine recipients had no prior SARS-CoV-2 infection. Each well held 2.2 million or so PBMCs cultured with roughly 10 ug/ml peptide pools in IMDM containing around 5% human AB serum and roughly 9.3 IU/ml IL-2. On days 3 and 7, half of the culture medium was replaced with fresh IL-2-containing medium. CD4+ T cells were isolated after around 9 days of culture through negative selection using the EasySep CD4+ T cell isolation kit. Ficoll-Paque Plus gradient centrifugation was used to isolate PBMCs from whole blood, and the isolated PBMCs were then either used fresh or cryopreserved at -140C. Triplicate wells were generally used for each culture condition.

The library was generated by PCR. DNA from cultured CD4+ T cells underwent TCR sequencing with the Oncomine TCR Beta short-read assay at the Johns Hopkins FTIC core. The QIAamp micro DNA kit was used to extract genomic DNA from the cultured CD4+ T cells. Oncomine TCR Beta libraries made from cultured CD4+ T cells were pooled using unique dual indexes and sequenced on an Illumina iSeq 100. The authors processed their data as follows. Non-productive sequences were filtered out, and CDR3s that did not start with C, did not end with F or W, or were shorter than 7 amino acids were discarded. The MANAFEST web application was used to identify antigen-specific clonotypes by comparing peptide-stimulated wells against reference wells and other culture wells. For a clone to be called positive, the clone needed an FDR below 0.05, an odds ratio above 5, and a productive frequency above 0.1% in at least two of three replicate wells. Clonotypes that were significantly expanded in both SARS-CoV-2 spike wells and at least one common cold coronavirus spike condition were defined as cross-reactive. Levenshtein distances (stringdist) and unrooted phylogenetic trees (ape) in R version 3.6.1 were used to assess CDR3 homology. The raw public data were reprocessed by TCRdb itself: fastp quality trimming at Q25, MiXCR clonotype calling, in-frame beta chains only. Identical CDR3 proteins give one entry, which carries the most common genes and DNA. TCRdb's processing, not the authors' own work, is the source of the V and J calls. Present in this sample are 25,000 to 30,000 distinct CDR3 sequences, approximately 62% of which were seen just once. The ten largest clones add up to about a sixth of the sample.

A note on this clonotype: There is no known antigen for this receptor. No qualities accompany the bases; no much larger clone lies one base away.

The sequence was obtained from a human donor who received a COVID-19 vaccine. The sample in question was CD4+ T cells from blood, cultured in vitro, obtained after SARS-CoV-2 vaccination.

The DNA sequence reads TGTGCCAGCAAAGGGGGCTTTGGAAACACCATATATTTT. Protein translation: CASKGGFGNTIYF. Recombination joined TRBV6-1 with TRBJ1-3, and TRBD1 aligns with 7 junction nucleotides. The CDR3 goes from the cysteine to the phenylalanine over 13 residues. Solely the CDR3 DNA is kept, with 39 bases framed from the first base. The germline V gene sets CDR1 to MNHNS and CDR2 to SASEGT. V is trimmed back by 7 bases and J by 3 bases, and the junction contains 3 bases that no gene match accounts for.